This T cell receptor (beta chain) appears in the sequencing data of a study of blood T cell repertoires in COVID-19. Authors' analysis steps: Reference gene primers were amplified, and this amplification served to estimate nucleated cell counts. Sequenced by immunoSEQ multiplex PCR; TCRdb stores in-frame clones only, minus some. The DNA was the basis for D and trimming; V, J and clone size are from that table. Here the sample spans 50,000 to 75,000 clones, approximately 80% being singletons. The V gene lost 0 bases and the J gene lost 4 bases, with 16 bases spanning the gap. From germline, CDR1 is SGDLS and CDR2 YYNGEE. The length of the CDR3 is 16 residues.

Sequencing was performed on peripheral blood. The source is a woman older than 75 with active or convalescent COVID-19. The chain employs TRBV9 and TRBJ2-5, with unresolved D. The CDR3 region is CASSVADSYSPETQYF. The CDR3 DNA sequence: TGTGCCAGCAGCGTAGCTGACTCCTACTCTCCAGAGACCCAGTACTTC.